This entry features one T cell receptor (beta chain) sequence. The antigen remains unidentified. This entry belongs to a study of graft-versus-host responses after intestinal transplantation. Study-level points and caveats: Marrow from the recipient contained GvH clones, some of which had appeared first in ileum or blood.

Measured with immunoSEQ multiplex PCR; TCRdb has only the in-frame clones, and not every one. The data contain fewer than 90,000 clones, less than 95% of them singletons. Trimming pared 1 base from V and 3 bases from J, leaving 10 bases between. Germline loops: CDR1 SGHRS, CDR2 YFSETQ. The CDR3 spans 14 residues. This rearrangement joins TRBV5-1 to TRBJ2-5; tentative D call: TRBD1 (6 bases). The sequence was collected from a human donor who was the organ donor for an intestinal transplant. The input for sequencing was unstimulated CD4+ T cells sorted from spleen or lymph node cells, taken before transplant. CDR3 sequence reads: CASSLQGNKETQYF. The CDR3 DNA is TGCGCCAGCAGCTTGCAGGGGAACAAAGAGACCCAGTACTTC.